Each of the 28 T cell receptor beta chains below was sequenced from the same sample in a study of neurological immune-mediated disorders. TCRdb processed the 5' RACE reads anew with MiXCR; each CDR3 protein has one entry. The table includes tens of thousands of distinct CDR3 sequences, less than 5.5% detected once. Sequencing input: PBMCs. The receptors shown here come from a woman younger than 45 with multiple sclerosis.

This clonotype was seen a few times. This CDR3 reads CASSLADRVTGYTF. CDR3 nucleotides: TGCGCCAGCAGCTTGGCGGACAGAGTAACAGGCTACACCTTC. The chain uses TRBV5-1 and TRBJ1-2, with a tentative D call TRBD1 (6 bases). This CDR3 has 14 amino acids. The germline V and J ends were trimmed by 0 bases and 8 bases, with 14 bases remaining between them. Germline CDR1 SGHRS, CDR2 YFSETQ.

In this sample, this clonotype turned up a few times. The chain has TRBV20-1 and TRBJ1-1; 8 positions agree with TRBD1. V dropped 1 base and J dropped 6; count of bases not matched to a gene: 10. The CDR3 length is 15 residues. The germline gives CDR1 DFQATT, CDR2 SNEGSKA (reference sequence). Written as DNA, the CDR3 is TGCAGTGCTAGAGCCTCCGACAGGGGAAGGGCTGAAGCTTTCTTT. Translated, it gives CSARASDRGRAEAFF.

This clonotype has ten or more counts. This sequence joins TRBV5-1 and TRBJ2-5, with a weak D call TRBD1 (5 bases). The length of the CDR3 is 12 residues. V dropped 8 bases and J dropped 3 bases, with 11 bases sitting between them. Germline V CDR1 and CDR2: SGHRS, YFSETQ. The chain's CDR3 is CASKEGEETQYF. The CDR3 DNA is TGCGCCAGTAAAGAAGGGGAAGAGACCCAGTACTTC.

This clonotype has ten or more counts. The V gene is TRBV10-1, the J gene TRBJ2-3; D unresolved. V lost 2 bases to trimming and J lost 8 bases, with 8 bases between them. This CDR3 region has 12 residues. CDR1 and CDR2 (germline): WNHNN, SYGVQD (reference sequence). The CDR3, as DNA: TGCGCCAGCAGTGAGCCCCTCGCTACGCAGTATTTT. Its translation: CASSEPLATQYF.

This sequence joins TRBV20-1 and TRBJ2-3; 9 nucleotides agree with TRBD1. The germline gives CDR1 DFQATT, CDR2 SNEGSKA (reference sequence). The CDR3 extends over 14 amino acids. Trimming removed 5 bases from V and 1 base from J; junction bases left unmatched: 4. CDR3 loop: CSAEWTGGTDTQYF. DNA for the CDR3: TGCAGTGCTGAGTGGACAGGGGGCACAGATACGCAGTATTTT.

A few counts support this clonotype. The V and J genes are TRBV20-1 and TRBJ2-5; D is perhaps TRBD1 or TRBD2 (5 bases each). The CDR3 covers 14 residues. V dropped 0 bases and J dropped 1 base, with 9 bases sitting between them. The germline V gene encodes CDR1 DFQATT and CDR2 SNEGSKA (reference sequence). CDR3 DNA: TGCAGTGCTAGAGATCAGGGACCCCAAGAGACCCAGTACTTC. Protein sequence: CSARDQGPQETQYF.

In this sample, this clonotype turned up many times. The chain couples TRBV3-1 to TRBJ2-3, with D unclear. The V end was cut by 4 bases, the J end by 5 bases, with 7 bases between. The CDR3 sequence is 12 residues long. Per the germline V gene, CDR1 is LGHDT and CDR2 is YNNKEL (reference sequence). The CDR3 nucleotides are TGTGCCAGCAGCCCCCGAAGAGATACGCAGTATTTT. It is translated as CASSPRRDTQYF.

This clonotype was detected ten times or more. The chain joins TRBV5-1 to TRBJ2-7, with D unclear. CDR1 SGHRS and CDR2 YFSETQ come from the germline V gene. The CDR3 extends over 14 amino acids. V was cut by 0 bases and J by 3 bases, with 10 bases left in between. The CDR3 DNA reads TGCGCCAGCAGCTTGGAGGGTCCCGGCTACGAGCAGTACGTC. Translated, it gives CASSLEGPGYEQYV.

This clonotype was recorded a few times. The chain carries TRBV18 and TRBJ2-1; no firm D call. V was pared by 5 bases and J by 10 bases, with 12 bases between. The germline CDR1 and CDR2 sequences are KGHSH and LQKENI. The CDR3 has 12 amino acids. CDR3 in amino acids: CASSASTREQFF. The DNA for the CDR3 is TGTGCCAGCTCAGCTTCGACCAGGGAGCAGTTCTTC.

This clonotype was recorded many times. The V gene is TRBV5-1, the J gene TRBJ2-3, with 11 nucleotides matching TRBD2. V lost 6 bases to trimming and J lost 3 bases; unmatched junction nucleotides: 6. Germline values: CDR1 SGHRS, CDR2 YFSETQ. The CDR3 totals 15 residues. The CDR3 sequence is CASTLSGGATDTQYF. DNA for the CDR3: TGCGCCAGCACCCTTAGCGGGGGGGCTACAGATACGCAGTATTTT.

This clonotype was seen at least ten times. V and J are TRBV20-1 and TRBJ1-4; D uncertain. Germline lookup yields CDR1 DFQATT and CDR2 SNEGSKA (reference sequence). V was cut by 0 bases and J by 0 bases, with 11 bases left in between. This CDR3 region has 16 residues. CDR3 residues: CSARDPQNPTNEKLFF. Written as DNA, the CDR3 is TGCAGTGCTAGAGATCCACAGAACCCAACTAATGAAAAACTGTTTTTT.

This clonotype was seen many times. Written as DNA, the CDR3 is TGCGCCAGCAGTAATGGACAGCGGGGAGGCACAGATACGCAGTATTTT. Translation gives CASSNGQRGGTDTQYF. This rearrangement joins TRBV5-1 to TRBJ2-3, with TRBD2 as a possible D gene (7 bases). The CDR3 covers 16 residues. The V and J ends lost 5 bases and 1 base respectively, with 17 bases between them. CDR1 SGHRS and CDR2 YFSETQ come from the germline V gene.

This chain links TRBV5-1 with TRBJ2-4; D possibly uses TRBD1 or TRBD2 (5 bases each). The CDR3 contains 17 residues. Germline V gives CDR1 SGHRS, CDR2 YFSETQ. V was shortened by 3 bases and J by 0 bases, with 16 bases between the two germline ends. CDR3 nucleotides: TGCGCCAGCAGCTCTCGAGGGTGGGGCCTAGCCAAAAACATTCAGTACTTC. The encoded protein is CASSSRGWGLAKNIQYF. The full variable domain, with the rest looked up from reference TRBV5-1 and TRBJ2-4, is KAGVTQTPRYLIKTRGQQVTLSCSPISGHRSVSWYQQTPGQGLQFLFEYFSETQRNKGNFPGRFSGRQFSNSRSEMNVSTLELGDSALYLCASSSRGWGLAKNIQYFGAGTRLSVL.

In its sample, this clonotype was seen many times. The gene calls are TRBV29-1 and TRBJ1-2, with D perhaps matching TRBD1 (6 bases). The V and J ends lost 5 bases and 4 bases respectively, with 14 bases between them. Germline CDR1 and CDR2: SQVTM and ANQGSEA. The CDR3 has 13 amino acids. CDR3 protein: CSVWTDYLYGYTF. CDR3 in DNA: TGCAGCGTTTGGACAGACTACCTCTATGGCTACACCTTC.

This clonotype is medium-sized. The chain couples TRBV5-1 to TRBJ1-5; no clear D. The length of the CDR3 is 14 residues. V was trimmed by 0 bases and J by 2 bases, leaving 6 bases between them. Germline CDR1 reads SGHRS; CDR2 reads YFSETQ. The CDR3 DNA is TGCGCCAGCAGCTTGGTTGGGGGCAATCAGCCCCAGCATTTT. This gives the protein CASSLVGGNQPQHF.

This clonotype was seen repeatedly, ten times or more. The rearrangement links TRBV12-3 or TRBV12-4 to TRBJ1-1, with D unresolved. There are 11 residues in the CDR3. V lost 6 bases and J lost 7, with 9 bases in between. CDR3 protein: CASSRVGEAFF. CDR3 DNA sequence: TGTGCCAGCAGCCGCGTGGGTGAAGCTTTCTTT.

Many counts were recorded for this clonotype. The rearrangement uses TRBV20-1 and TRBJ2-7, with D tentatively TRBD1 or TRBD2 (7 bases each). Trimming pared 6 bases from V and 2 bases from J, leaving 20 bases between. The CDR3 is 15 amino acids. Germline values: CDR1 DFQATT, CDR2 SNEGSKA (reference sequence). The CDR3 sequence is CSARGRGLSTYEQYF. CDR3 coding DNA: TGCAGTGCCCGTGGGAGGGGGCTCTCAACCTACGAGCAGTACTTC.

This clonotype was observed a few times. CDR3: CASSSGGTDTQYF. The DNA of the CDR3 is TGTGCCAGCAGTTCTGGAGGCACAGATACGCAGTATTTT. The V gene is TRBV12-3 or TRBV12-4, the J gene TRBJ2-3; no firm D call. V shed 4 bases and J shed 1 base, with 6 bases lying between them. CDR3 length: 13 amino acids.

This clonotype has at least ten counts. The gene calls are TRBV7-2 and TRBJ2-2; TRBD1 matches at 8 bases. The trim removed 5 bases at V and 6 bases at J, leaving 8 bases unmatched. There are 15 residues in the CDR3. The germline V gene has CDR1 SGHTA and CDR2 FQGNSA. In DNA, the CDR3 is TGTGCCAGCAGCCCCACAGGGGGTTGGGCCGGGGAGCTGTTTTTT. It encodes CASSPTGGWAGELFF.

The sample holds many counts of this clonotype. The chain has TRBV5-1 and TRBJ2-5; no clear D gene. The CDR3 sequence is 12 residues long. The germline V gene encodes CDR1 SGHRS and CDR2 YFSETQ. Trimming left V 4 bases short and J 5 bases short, with 9 bases between. CDR3 region: CASSPGRETQYF. CDR3 DNA sequence: TGCGCCAGCAGCCCTGGACGGGAGACCCAGTACTTC.

CDR3 DNA sequence: TGCAGTGCCGTAGCGGGAGTGGGACGGGATACGCAGTATTTT. Translating gives CSAVAGVGRDTQYF. The V call is TRBV20-1, the J call TRBJ2-3, with TRBD2 matching over 9 bases. Germline V CDR1 and CDR2: DFQATT, SNEGSKA (reference sequence). This CDR3 spans 14 amino acids. Trimming cost V 6 bases and J 6 bases; bases outside gene matches: 10.

This clonotype was found many times. The gene calls are TRBV20-1 and TRBJ1-4, with 7 nucleotides matching TRBD1. CDR1 is DFQATT, CDR2 SNEGSKA, per germline (reference sequence). V lost 2 bases, J lost 8 bases, and 8 bases stayed unmatched. The CDR3 totals 14 residues. DNA for the CDR3: TGCAGTGCTAGACAACAGGGGCGGAGGGAAAAACTGTTTTTT. It codes for CSARQQGRREKLFF.

This clonotype was counted many times. This chain uses TRBV27 with TRBJ1-5, with TRBD1 matching over 9 bases. Trimming removed 1 base from V and 0 bases from J; junction bases left unmatched: 4. The V gene's germline CDR1 is MNHEY and CDR2 SMNVEV (reference sequence). The CDR3 covers 17 residues. CDR3 amino acids: CASSLFPGQGSNQPQHF. The CDR3 nucleotides read TGTGCCAGCAGTTTATTCCCGGGACAGGGTAGCAATCAGCCCCAGCATTTT.

This clonotype occurred many times. The V and J genes are TRBV7-6 and TRBJ1-2, with 9 bases matching TRBD1. This CDR3 spans 13 amino acids. The germline gives CDR1 SGHVS, CDR2 FNYEAQ. V dropped 5 bases and J dropped 6; count of bases not matched to a gene: 4. The CDR3 coding sequence is TGTGCCAGCAGCCCCGGGACAGGGAATGGCTACACCTTC. It codes for CASSPGTGNGYTF. The full variable domain, completed using reference TRBV7-6 and TRBJ1-2, is GAGVSQSPRYKVTKRGQDVALRCDPISGHVSLYWYRQALGQGPEFLTYFNYEAQQDKSGLPNDRFSAERPEGSISTLTIQRTEQRDSAMYRCASSPGTGNGYTFGSGTRLTVV.

The sample holds many counts of this clonotype. This rearrangement joins TRBV4-1 to TRBJ2-1; 8 nucleotides align to TRBD1. This CDR3 contains 16 residues. Germline CDR1 MGHRA, CDR2 YSYEKL. With V trimmed by 2 bases and J by 5 bases, 8 bases remained unmatched. The CDR3 is CASSQFGQGIHNEQFF. For the CDR3, the DNA is TGCGCCAGCAGCCAATTCGGACAGGGTATCCACAATGAGCAGTTCTTC.

This clonotype was seen many times. The rearrangement joins TRBV5-1 to TRBJ1-2; tentatively, D is TRBD1 (6 bases). Trimming shortened V by 0 bases and J by 2 bases, and 14 bases separated the two germline ends. The CDR3 runs to 16 residues. CDR1 SGHRS and CDR2 YFSETQ come from the germline V gene. CDR3 loop: CASSLDGGDLNYGYTF. In DNA, the CDR3 is TGCGCCAGCAGCTTGGATGGGGGCGACCTCAACTATGGCTACACCTTC.

The V gene is TRBV6-7, the J gene TRBJ2-1; TRBD2 matches 10 bases. TRBV6-7 is flagged as an ORF with uncertain function. The CDR3 totals 15 residues. With 2 bases clipped from V and 9 bases from J, the junction kept 7 bases outside the gene matches. The CDR3 loop is CASSYQAGGPGEQFF. In nucleotides, the CDR3 is TGTGCCAGCAGTTACCAAGCGGGAGGGCCTGGTGAGCAGTTCTTC.

This clonotype was recorded many times. V is TRBV12-3 or TRBV12-4 and J is TRBJ2-5; no firm D call. The CDR3 is 13 amino acids. Trimming stripped 6 bases from V and 5 bases from J, with 13 bases between. CDR3 protein: CASSLSFWETQYF. CDR3 DNA sequence: TGTGCCAGCAGCTTGTCCTTCTGGGAGACCCAGTACTTC.